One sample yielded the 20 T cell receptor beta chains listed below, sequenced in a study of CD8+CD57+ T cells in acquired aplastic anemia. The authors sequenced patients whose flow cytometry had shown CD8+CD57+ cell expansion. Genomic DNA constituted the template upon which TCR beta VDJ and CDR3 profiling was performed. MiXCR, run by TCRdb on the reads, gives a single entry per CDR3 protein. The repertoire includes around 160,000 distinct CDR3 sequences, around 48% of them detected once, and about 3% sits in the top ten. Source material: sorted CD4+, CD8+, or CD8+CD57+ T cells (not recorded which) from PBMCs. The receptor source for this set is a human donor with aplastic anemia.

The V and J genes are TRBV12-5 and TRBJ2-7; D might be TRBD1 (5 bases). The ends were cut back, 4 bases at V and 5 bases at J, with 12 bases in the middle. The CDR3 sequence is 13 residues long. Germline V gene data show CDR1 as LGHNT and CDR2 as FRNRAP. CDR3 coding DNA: TGTGCTAGTGGTTCCGCAGGGAAGGACGAGCAGTACTTC. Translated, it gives CASGSAGKDEQYF.

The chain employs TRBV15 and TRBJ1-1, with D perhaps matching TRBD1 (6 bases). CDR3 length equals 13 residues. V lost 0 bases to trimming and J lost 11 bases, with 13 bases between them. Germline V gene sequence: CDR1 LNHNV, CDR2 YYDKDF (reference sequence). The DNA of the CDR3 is TGTGCCACCAGCAGAGATCTGGACAGTGGGGCTTTCTTT. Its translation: CATSRDLDSGAFF. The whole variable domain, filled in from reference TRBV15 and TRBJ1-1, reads DAMVIQNPRYQVTQFGKPVTLSCSQTLNHNVMYWYQQKSSQAPKLLFHYYDKDFNNEADTPDNFQSRRPNTSFCFLDIRSPGLGDTAMYLCATSRDLDSGAFFGQGTRLTVV.

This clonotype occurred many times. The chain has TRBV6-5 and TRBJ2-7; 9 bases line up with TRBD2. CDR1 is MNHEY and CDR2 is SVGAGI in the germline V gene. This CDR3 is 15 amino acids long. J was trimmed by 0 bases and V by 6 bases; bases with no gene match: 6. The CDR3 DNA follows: TGTGCCAGCAGGGCCAGCGGGAGGAGCTCCTACGAGCAGTACTTC. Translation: CASRASGRSSYEQYF.

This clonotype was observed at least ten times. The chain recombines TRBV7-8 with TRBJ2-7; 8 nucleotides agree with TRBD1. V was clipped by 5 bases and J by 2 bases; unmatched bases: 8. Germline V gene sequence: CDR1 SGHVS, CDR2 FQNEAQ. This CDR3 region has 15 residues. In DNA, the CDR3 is TGTGCCAGCAGCCAGGGACAGGAAAGGGCCTACGAGCAGTACTTC. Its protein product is CASSQGQERAYEQYF.

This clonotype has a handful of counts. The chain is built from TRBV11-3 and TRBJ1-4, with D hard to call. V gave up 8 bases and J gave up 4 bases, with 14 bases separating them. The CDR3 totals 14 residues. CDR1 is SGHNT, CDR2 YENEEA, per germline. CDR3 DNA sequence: TGTGCCAGCGGTGTAGGGTTGGGTAATGAAAAACTGTTTTTT. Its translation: CASGVGLGNEKLFF.

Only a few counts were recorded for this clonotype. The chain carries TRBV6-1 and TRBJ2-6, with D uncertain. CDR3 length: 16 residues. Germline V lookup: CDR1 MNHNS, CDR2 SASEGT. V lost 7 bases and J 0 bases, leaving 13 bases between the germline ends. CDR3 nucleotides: TGTGCCAGCAAGGCGGCATTAGGCTCTGGGGCCAACGTCCTGACTTTC. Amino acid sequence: CASKAALGSGANVLTF.

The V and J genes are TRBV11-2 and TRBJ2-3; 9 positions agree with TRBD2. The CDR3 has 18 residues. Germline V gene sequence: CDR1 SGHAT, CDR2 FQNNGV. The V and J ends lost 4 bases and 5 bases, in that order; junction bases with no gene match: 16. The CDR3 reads CASSSTRALAGFRDTQYF. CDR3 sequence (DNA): TGTGCCAGCAGCTCGACCCGAGCACTAGCGGGTTTCAGAGATACGCAGTATTTT.

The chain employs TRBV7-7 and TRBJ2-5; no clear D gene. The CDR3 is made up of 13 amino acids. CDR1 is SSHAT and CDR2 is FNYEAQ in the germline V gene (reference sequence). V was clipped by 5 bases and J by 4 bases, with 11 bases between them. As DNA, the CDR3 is TGTGCCAGCAGCCGCGGTGGTGGAGAGACCCAGTACTTC. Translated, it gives CASSRGGGETQYF.

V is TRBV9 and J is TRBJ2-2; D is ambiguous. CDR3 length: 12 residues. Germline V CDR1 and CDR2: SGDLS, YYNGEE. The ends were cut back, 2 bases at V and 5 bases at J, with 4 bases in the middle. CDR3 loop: CASSVRTGELFF. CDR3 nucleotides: TGTGCCAGCAGCGTTAGGACCGGGGAGCTGTTTTTT.

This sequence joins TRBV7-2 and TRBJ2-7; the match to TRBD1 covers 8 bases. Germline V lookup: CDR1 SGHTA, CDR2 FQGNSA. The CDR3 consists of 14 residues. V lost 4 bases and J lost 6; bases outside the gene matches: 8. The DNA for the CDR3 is TGTGCCAGCAGCTCCATTGGACAGGGAACCGAGCAGTACTTC. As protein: CASSSIGQGTEQYF.

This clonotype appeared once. CDR3 sequence (DNA): TGCAGCTCCCCCGGGACTACTGGCGAGCAGTACTTC. Protein product: CSSPGTTGEQYF. The chain links TRBV29-1 to TRBJ2-7; 7 nucleotides line up with TRBD2. The J segment lost 6 bases and the V segment lost 8 bases, leaving 10 bases of the junction unmatched. Germline V gene sequence: CDR1 SQVTM, CDR2 ANQGSEA. CDR3 size: 12 residues.

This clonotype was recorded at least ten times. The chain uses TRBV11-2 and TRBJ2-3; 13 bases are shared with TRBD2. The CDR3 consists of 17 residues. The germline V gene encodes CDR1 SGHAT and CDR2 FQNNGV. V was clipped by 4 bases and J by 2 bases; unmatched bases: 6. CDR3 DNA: TGTGCCAGCAGCTCCTGGACTAGCGGGGGCTCCACAGATACGCAGTATTTT. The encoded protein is CASSSWTSGGSTDTQYF.

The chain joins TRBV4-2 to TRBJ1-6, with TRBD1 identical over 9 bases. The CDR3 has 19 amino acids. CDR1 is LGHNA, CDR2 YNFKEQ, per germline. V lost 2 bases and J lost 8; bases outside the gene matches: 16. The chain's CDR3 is CASSQNTLGTGGSYSPLHF. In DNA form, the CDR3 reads TGTGCCAGCAGCCAAAATACACTCGGAACAGGGGGCTCTTATTCACCCCTCCACTTT.

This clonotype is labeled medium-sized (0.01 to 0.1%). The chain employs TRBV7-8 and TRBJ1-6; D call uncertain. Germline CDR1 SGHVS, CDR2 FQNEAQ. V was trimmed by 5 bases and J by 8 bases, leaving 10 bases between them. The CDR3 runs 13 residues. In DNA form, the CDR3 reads TGTGCCAGCAGCACCAAACTTGATTCACCCCTCCACTTT. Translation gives CASSTKLDSPLHF.

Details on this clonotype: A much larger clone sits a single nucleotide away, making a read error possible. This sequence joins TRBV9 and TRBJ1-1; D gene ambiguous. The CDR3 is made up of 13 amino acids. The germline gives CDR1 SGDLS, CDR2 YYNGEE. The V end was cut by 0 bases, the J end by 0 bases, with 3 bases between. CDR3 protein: CASSVDLNTEAFF. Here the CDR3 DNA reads TGTGCCAGCAGCGTAGATCTGAACACTGAAGCTTTCTTT.

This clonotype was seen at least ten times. This chain's CDR3 is CSALKTDIQPQHF. In nucleotides, the CDR3 is TGCAGTGCCCTGAAGACGGATATTCAGCCCCAGCATTTT. The chain is built from TRBV20-1 and TRBJ1-5; no definite D call. The CDR3 contains 13 residues. V gave up 6 bases and J gave up 6 bases, with 15 bases separating them. The germline CDR1 and CDR2 sequences are DFQATT and SNEGSKA (reference sequence).

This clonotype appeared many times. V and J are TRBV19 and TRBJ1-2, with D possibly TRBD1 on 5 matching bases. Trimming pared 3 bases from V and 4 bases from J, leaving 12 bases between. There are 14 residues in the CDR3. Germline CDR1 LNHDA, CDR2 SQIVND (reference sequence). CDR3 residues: CASSIQEGPYGYTF. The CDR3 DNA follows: TGTGCCAGTAGTATTCAGGAGGGGCCCTATGGCTACACCTTC.

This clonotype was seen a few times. The DNA of the CDR3 is TGTGCCAGCAGTTTACAGGGGGCTGGTGAAAAACTGTTTTTT. Amino acids: CASSLQGAGEKLFF. The chain couples TRBV27 to TRBJ1-4, with 8 bases that match TRBD1. J lost 7 bases, V lost 2 bases, and 3 bases had no gene match. The CDR3 is made up of 14 amino acids. In germline, CDR1 is MNHEY, CDR2 SMNVEV (reference sequence). The variable domain in full, completed from reference TRBV27 and TRBJ1-4, reads EAQVTQNPRYLITVTGKKLTVTCSQNMNHEYMSWYRQDPGLGLRQIYYSMNVEVTDKGDVPEGYKVSRKEKRNFPLILESPSPNQTSLYFCASSLQGAGEKLFFGSGTQLSVL.

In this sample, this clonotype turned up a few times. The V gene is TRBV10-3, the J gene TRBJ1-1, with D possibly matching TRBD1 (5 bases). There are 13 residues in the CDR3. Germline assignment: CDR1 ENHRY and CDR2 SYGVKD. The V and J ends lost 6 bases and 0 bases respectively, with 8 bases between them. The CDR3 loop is CAIRSQVNTEAFF. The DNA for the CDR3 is TGTGCCATCAGATCACAGGTGAACACTGAAGCTTTCTTT.

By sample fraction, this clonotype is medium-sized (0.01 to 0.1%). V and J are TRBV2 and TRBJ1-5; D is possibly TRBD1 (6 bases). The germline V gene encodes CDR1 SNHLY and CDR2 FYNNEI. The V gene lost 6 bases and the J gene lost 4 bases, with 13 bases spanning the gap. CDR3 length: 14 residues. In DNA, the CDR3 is TGTGCCAGCAGCCCCCGCACAGGGAATCAGCCCCAGCATTTT. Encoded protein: CASSPRTGNQPQHF.